This TCR beta chain comes out of a study of Ad26.COV2.S vaccination and SARS-CoV-2 variants. Study-wide findings and caveats: Estimates derived from TCR breadth and depth analyses may have underestimated total T cell responses. Whether participants received vaccine or placebo, their non-spike TCR breadth was similar. Vaccine recipients surpassed placebo recipients in spike-specific TCR breadth.

The method was immunoSEQ multiplex PCR; TCRdb's version includes in-frame clones alone and lacks a portion of them. The sample contains nearly 95,000 clones, around 82% of which appear only once. Germline CDR1 reads MDHEN; CDR2 reads SYDVKM. This CDR3 is 13 amino acids long. The germline V and J ends were trimmed by 7 bases and 12 bases, with 21 bases remaining between them. The sample holds a few counts of this clone. Its target is not known. The chain joins TRBV28 to TRBJ1-1; D is perhaps TRBD1 (5 bases). The material sequenced was peripheral blood, taken after recovery from COVID-19. The TCR comes from a human donor who had recovered from COVID-19. The CDR3 loop is CASIAYPQGKTFF. The CDR3, as DNA: TGTGCCAGCATCGCCTACCCGCAGGGAAAAACTTTCTTT. The variable domain in full, completed from reference TRBV28 and TRBJ1-1, reads DVKVTQSSRYLVKRTGEKVFLECVQDMDHENMFWYRQDPGLGLRLIYFSYDVKMKEKGDIPEGYSVSREKKERFSLILESASTNQTSMYLCASIAYPQGKTFFGQGTRLTVV.